This TCR beta chain was obtained from a study of T cell responses to AZD1222 COVID-19 vaccine. The study, taken as a whole, reports: After the peak T cell response, and only then, were repertoires sampled. Clonal diversity was possibly underestimated, and white British individuals and females predominated among donors. Two doses of AZD1222 preceded a rise in Spike-specific TCR breadth and depth. A reported finding is that nearly half of spike-specific TCRs target unmutated variant regions.

As for this clone: Its antigen is still unknown.

The protocol was immunoSEQ multiplex PCR, while the TCRdb copy is restricted to in-frame clones and leaves out a portion. The table shows about 100,000 clones, with around 90% occurring only once. The sequencing used peripheral blood, collected on day 0 of AZD1222 vaccination. The TCR sequence derives from an adult in good health.

The CDR3 nucleotides read TGTGCCAGCGGCAGGTCTAGCGGGAGTTACGAGCAGTACTTC. Amino acids: CASGRSSGSYEQYF. The rearrangement joins TRBV7-8 to TRBJ2-7; 10 bases agree with TRBD2. Germline V gene data show CDR1 as SGHVS and CDR2 as FQNEAQ. V shed 8 bases, J shed 4 bases, and the junction held 8 bases outside the gene matches. The CDR3 runs 14 residues.